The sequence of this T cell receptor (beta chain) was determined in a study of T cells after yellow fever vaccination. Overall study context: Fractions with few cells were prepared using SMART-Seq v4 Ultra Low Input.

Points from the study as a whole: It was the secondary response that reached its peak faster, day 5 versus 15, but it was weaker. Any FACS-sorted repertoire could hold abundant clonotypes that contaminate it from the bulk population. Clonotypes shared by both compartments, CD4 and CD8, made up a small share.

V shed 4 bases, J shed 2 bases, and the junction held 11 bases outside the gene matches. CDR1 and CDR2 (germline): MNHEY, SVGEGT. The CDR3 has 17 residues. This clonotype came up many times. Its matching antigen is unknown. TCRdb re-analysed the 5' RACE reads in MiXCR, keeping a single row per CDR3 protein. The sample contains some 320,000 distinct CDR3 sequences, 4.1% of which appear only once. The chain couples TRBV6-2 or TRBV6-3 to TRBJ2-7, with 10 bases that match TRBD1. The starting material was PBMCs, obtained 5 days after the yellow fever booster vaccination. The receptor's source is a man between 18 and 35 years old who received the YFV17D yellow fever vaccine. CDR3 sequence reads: CASSSTSWDRGTYEQYF. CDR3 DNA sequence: TGTGCCAGCAGTTCAACCAGCTGGGACAGGGGCACCTACGAGCAGTACTTC.